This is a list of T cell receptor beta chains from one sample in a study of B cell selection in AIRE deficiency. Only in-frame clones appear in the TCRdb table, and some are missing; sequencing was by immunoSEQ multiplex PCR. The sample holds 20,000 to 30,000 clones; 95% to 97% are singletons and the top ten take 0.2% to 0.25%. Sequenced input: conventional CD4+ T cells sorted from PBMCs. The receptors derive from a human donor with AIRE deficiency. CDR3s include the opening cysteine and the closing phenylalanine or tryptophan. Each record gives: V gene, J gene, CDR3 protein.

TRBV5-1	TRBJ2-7	CASSADAYEQYF
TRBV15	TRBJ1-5	CATSRGTGIPYSNQPQHF
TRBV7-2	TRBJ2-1	CASSWGASGRGSYNEQFF
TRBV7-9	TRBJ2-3	CASSSPSGLPLTDTQYF
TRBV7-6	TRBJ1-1	CASSLGVGNTEAFF
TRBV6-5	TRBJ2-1	CASSWGGTMNNEQFF
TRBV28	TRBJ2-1	CASSSLAGNEQFF
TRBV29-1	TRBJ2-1	CSVGTGAGYNEQFF
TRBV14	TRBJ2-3	CASSQGQGTDTQYF
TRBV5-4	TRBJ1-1	CASSLGGEAFF
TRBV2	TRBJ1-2	CASLGTEGYTF
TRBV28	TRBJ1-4	CASSPSGRGFDTNEKLFF